The 8 T cell receptor beta chains below all came from one sample that was sequenced in a study of blood T cells in healthy people across ages. For the second PCR, which ran for about 7 to 11 cycles, a sample-barcoded 5' primer and a J-beta primer mix were used. Via MiXCR, TCRdb re-called the 5' RACE reads, giving one row per CDR3 protein. The table includes 850,000 to 950,000 distinct CDR3 sequences, more than 25% detected once. The sample was blood. These receptors originate from a woman of 80 years or more in good health.

This chain joins TRBV5-4 and TRBJ2-5; weak D call: TRBD2 (5 bases). The CDR3 runs to 9 residues. V lost 8 bases, J lost 11 bases, and 10 bases lay in between. Germline values: CDR1 SGHNT, CDR2 YYREEE (reference sequence). Here the CDR3 reads CASMEEQYF. The CDR3 nucleotides read TGTGCCAGTATGGAGGAACAGTACTTC.

This chain connects TRBV21-1 to TRBJ1-2. TRBV21-1 is labeled a pseudogene. The CDR3 contains 19 residues. The DNA for the CDR3 is TGTGCCAGCACCCCCCGGCGGGGCCGGCCGGGGATGGCACTAGATGGCTACACCTTC. Its translation is CASTPRRGRPGMALDGYTF.

This clonotype was detected ten times or more. V usage is TRBV20-1 and J usage is TRBJ1-5; D may be TRBD1 (6 bases). CDR1 and CDR2 (germline): DFQATT, SNEGSKA (reference sequence). CDR3 size: 18 residues. V lost 6 bases and J 1 base, leaving 25 bases between the germline ends. In DNA, the CDR3 is TGCAGTGCCCTCCCCTTTATATTACAGGGAGAGAGCAATCAGCCCCAGCATTTT. It translates to CSALPFILQGESNQPQHF.

This clonotype was observed many times. This rearrangement joins TRBV24-1 to TRBJ2-3, with 14 positions matching TRBD2. The V gene end was trimmed by 5 bases and the J gene end by 4 bases; junction bases not matched to a gene: 13. Germline V CDR1 and CDR2: KGHDR, SFDVKD. This CDR3 is built from 19 residues. As DNA, the CDR3 is TGTGCCACCAGTGGCAACAGCCCGACTAGCGGGGGGGCCGCAGATACGCAGTATTTT. Translated, it gives CATSGNSPTSGGAADTQYF.

The chain carries TRBV5-1 and TRBJ1-1, with D possibly being TRBD1 (5 bases). Trimming shortened V by 4 bases and J by 1 base, and 17 bases separated the two germline ends. The germline CDR1 and CDR2 sequences are SGHRS and YFSETQ. CDR3 size: 16 residues. CDR3 amino acids: CASSPTGHLTNTEAFF. The DNA for the CDR3 is TGCGCCAGCAGCCCGACCGGACACCTGACGAACACTGAAGCTTTCTTT.

Concerning this clonotype itself: This may be a read error, as it is one base from a much larger clone. The rearrangement uses TRBV27 and TRBJ2-7; the match to TRBD1 covers 9 bases. CDR1 is MNHEY, CDR2 SMNVEV, per germline (reference sequence). CDR3 size: 15 residues. The CDR3 protein is CAGSGDRGSPYEQYF. The CDR3 DNA sequence: TGTGCCGGCAGTGGCGACAGGGGGTCCCCCTACGAGCAGTACTTC.

The chain uses TRBV7-2 and TRBJ1-3; D ambiguous. The CDR3 loop spans 16 amino acids. Germline V gene sequence: CDR1 SGHTA, CDR2 FQGNSA. Trimming took 5 bases from V and 3 from J, leaving 17 bases between them. CDR3 bases: TGTGCCAGCAGCCCGGCGCGGGGTTCACTTGGAAACACCATATATTTT. Translation: CASSPARGSLGNTIYF.

This clonotype was counted at least ten times. The chain has TRBV20-1 and TRBJ2-1, with TRBD2 matching over 11 bases. CDR1 DFQATT and CDR2 SNEGSKA come from the germline V gene (reference sequence). Losses at the gene ends were 3 bases for V and 1 base for J; bases not matched to a gene: 5. This CDR3 contains 16 residues. The CDR3 coding sequence is TGCAGTGCTAGGGAACTAGCGGGGGCTTCCTACAATGAGCAGTTCTTC. It translates to CSARELAGASYNEQFF.